These 29 T cell receptor beta chains were sequenced from one sample in a study of spatial heterogeneity in lung cancer. Time point here: sample taken at primary tumor resection. The input material, whole RNA from tumor, nontumor lung or frozen PBMC, was sequenced unsorted. MiXCR, run by TCRdb on the 5' RACE reads, gives a single entry per CDR3 protein. Here the sample spans approximately 82,000 distinct CDR3 sequences, 10% to 15% being singletons. Material: PBMCs, obtained at surgery. The receptors were sampled from a male donor with early-stage non-small cell lung cancer.

This clonotype was observed a handful of times. The chain uses TRBV10-3 and TRBJ2-3; D is uncertain. The germline CDR1 and CDR2 sequences are ENHRY and SYGVKD. V lost 6 bases and J 9 bases, leaving 7 bases between the germline ends. CDR3 length: 10 amino acids. DNA for the CDR3: TGTGCCATCAGAAGTGGCACGCAGTATTTT. Its translation: CAIRSGTQYF.

The chain uses TRBV7-9 and TRBJ1-4, with D perhaps matching TRBD1 (6 bases). Germline V gene data show CDR1 as SEHNR and CDR2 as FQNEAQ (reference sequence). The CDR3 is made up of 14 amino acids. Trimming left V 2 bases short and J 8 bases short, with 12 bases between. The CDR3 sequence is CASSLFPGEEKLFF. CDR3 nucleotides: TGTGCCAGCAGCTTATTCCCAGGGGAGGAAAAACTGTTTTTT.

This clonotype was seen repeatedly, ten times or more. V gene TRBV2 combines with J gene TRBJ1-2; D remains ambiguous. V lost 6 bases and J 5 bases, leaving 13 bases between the germline ends. The CDR3 runs 13 residues. CDR1 and CDR2 (germline): SNHLY, FYNNEI. The CDR3 coding sequence is TGTGCCAGCAGGGCGGAGGGATCATATGGCTACACCTTC. It yields the protein CASRAEGSYGYTF. Supplemented by reference TRBV2 and TRBJ1-2, the full variable domain reads EPEVTQTPSHQVTQMGQEVILRCVPISNHLYFYWYRQILGQKVEFLVSFYNNEISEKSEIFDDQFSVERPDGSNFTLKIRSTKLEDSAMYFCASRAEGSYGYTFGSGTRLTVV.

This clonotype was counted only a few times. The chain is built from TRBV5-1 and TRBJ1-1; the D gene is possibly TRBD1 (5 bases). Looked up from germline, CDR1 is SGHRS and CDR2 is YFSETQ. The V and J ends lost 1 base and 4 bases respectively, with 11 bases between them. There are 14 residues in the CDR3. CDR3 nucleotides: TGCGCCAGCAGCTTGCCGGGGCAGGGCACTGAAGCTTTCTTT. Amino acid sequence: CASSLPGQGTEAFF. The variable domain in full, with the rest retrieved from reference TRBV5-1 and TRBJ1-1, is KAGVTQTPRYLIKTRGQQVTLSCSPISGHRSVSWYQQTPGQGLQFLFEYFSETQRNKGNFPGRFSGRQFSNSRSEMNVSTLELGDSALYLCASSLPGQGTEAFFGQGTRLTVV.

This clonotype was picked up a small number of times. The chain has TRBV6-5 and TRBJ2-7; TRBD2 agrees at 7 bases. The trim removed 0 bases at V and 7 bases at J, leaving 15 bases unmatched. CDR1 and CDR2 from the germline V gene are MNHEY and SVGAGI. The CDR3 is made up of 17 amino acids. The CDR3 reads CASSYSTPPAGPEEQYF. In DNA, the CDR3 is TGTGCCAGCAGTTACTCGACACCCCCAGCGGGGCCTGAGGAGCAGTACTTC.

This chain links TRBV5-6 with TRBJ2-1; possibly TRBD1 for D (6 bases). This CDR3 has 15 residues. Deletions cut 4 bases from V and 4 bases from J, with 15 bases between. Germline V gene data show CDR1 as SGHDT and CDR2 as YYEEEE. CDR3 DNA sequence: TGTGCCAGCAGCCCCCTAGTAGGGGGATACAATGAGCAGTTCTTC. This translates into CASSPLVGGYNEQFF.

The table lists this clonotype with a few counts. The rearrangement uses TRBV25-1 and TRBJ1-2; possibly TRBD1 for D (5 bases). The ends were cut back, 2 bases at V and 0 bases at J, with 13 bases in the middle. Germline CDR1 and CDR2: MGHDK and SYGVNS. The CDR3 has 16 residues. The CDR3 DNA reads as TGTGCCAGCAGTGAAAGCCCTGGGGGACCTAACTATGGCTACACCTTC. Translating gives CASSESPGGPNYGYTF.

This clonotype came up many times. The chain uses TRBV9 and TRBJ1-6, with 7 bases identical to TRBD1. The CDR3 consists of 14 residues. CDR1 is SGDLS, CDR2 YYNGEE, per germline. The J segment lost 10 bases and the V segment lost 4 bases, leaving 8 bases of the junction unmatched. As DNA, the CDR3 is TGTGCCAGCAGCCTTCAGGGGGTAGGGTCACCCCTCCACTTT. Translation: CASSLQGVGSPLHF.

This clonotype was counted between two and nine times. V gene TRBV29-1 combines with J gene TRBJ2-7, with 8 positions matching TRBD1. Germline CDR1 and CDR2: SQVTM and ANQGSEA. With V trimmed by 6 bases and J by 8 bases, 12 bases remained unmatched. CDR3 length: 13 amino acids. This CDR3 reads CSVWTGRFPQQYF. The CDR3 region has the DNA TGCAGCGTATGGACAGGGCGATTTCCACAGCAGTACTTC.

This clonotype appeared a few times. The chain recombines TRBV7-9 with TRBJ2-1, with D uncertain. This CDR3 region has 14 residues. Trimming pared 2 bases from V and 2 bases from J, leaving 7 bases between. Germline assignment: CDR1 SEHNR and CDR2 FQNEAQ (reference sequence). The CDR3 spells CASSLTSAYNEQFF. Here the CDR3 DNA reads TGTGCCAGCAGCTTAACAAGCGCCTACAATGAGCAGTTCTTC. Looking up the rest from reference TRBV7-9 and TRBJ2-1 gives the full variable domain: DTGVSQNPRHKITKRGQNVTFRCDPISEHNRLYWYRQTLGQGPEFLTYFQNEAQLEKSRLLSDRFSAERPKGSFSTLEIQRTEQGDSAMYLCASSLTSAYNEQFFGPGTRLTVL.

There are a few counts of this clonotype. This chain uses TRBV7-3 with TRBJ2-7; D tentatively reads TRBD1 or TRBD2 (5 bases each). Trimming pared 2 bases from V and 6 bases from J, leaving 11 bases between. The length of the CDR3 is 13 residues. Germline assignment: CDR1 SGHTA and CDR2 FQGTGA. The CDR3 DNA reads as TGTGCCAGCAGCTTAGGGGACGGGTTCGAGCAGTACTTC. Protein product: CASSLGDGFEQYF.

About this clonotype: This could be a read error, since a much larger clone is one nucleotide away. Because the CDR3 is missing its conserved closing phenylalanine or tryptophan, this is likely a read error. The chain joins TRBV28 to TRBJ1-5, with a weak D call TRBD1 (5 bases). The V gene's germline CDR1 is MDHEN and CDR2 SYDVKM. V was trimmed by 6 bases and J by 9 bases, leaving 18 bases between them. CDR3 size: 14 residues. In nucleotides, the CDR3 is TGTGCCAGCAGCCTTGATAGGCCGGGGGGGCCCCAGCATTAT. This encodes CASSLDRPGGPQHY.

The chain recombines TRBV7-2 with TRBJ1-4; 9 nucleotides match TRBD1. CDR1 SGHTA and CDR2 FQGNSA come from the germline V gene. Trimming removed 6 bases from V and 4 bases from J; junction bases left unmatched: 3. This CDR3 spans 14 amino acids. CDR3 protein: CASRTGQGNEKLFF. The CDR3 nucleotides are TGTGCCAGCAGAACGGGACAGGGTAATGAAAAACTGTTTTTT.

The sample holds a few counts of this clonotype. The chain joins TRBV3-1 to TRBJ1-1; D is unclear. This CDR3 spans 13 amino acids. V dropped 1 base and J dropped 6 bases, with 9 bases sitting between them. Germline loops: CDR1 LGHDT, CDR2 YNNKEL (reference sequence). The CDR3 DNA follows: TGTGCCAGCAGCCAAGTGACGAGCGCTGAAGCTTTCTTT. This codes for CASSQVTSAEAFF.

The chain has TRBV11-2 and TRBJ2-3; D is undetermined. The CDR3 runs to 14 residues. The ends were cut back, 5 bases at V and 1 base at J, with 10 bases in the middle. Germline CDR1 SGHAT, CDR2 FQNNGV. CDR3 DNA sequence: TGTGCCAGCAGCGTACTGCTTGGCACAGATACGCAGTATTTT. It encodes CASSVLLGTDTQYF.

This clonotype was recorded at least ten times. The chain couples TRBV19 to TRBJ2-7; possible D gene TRBD2, 5 bases. V lost 5 bases and J lost 0, with 17 bases in between. CDR1 LNHDA and CDR2 SQIVND come from the germline V gene (reference sequence). The CDR3 runs to 16 residues. The CDR3 spells CASSSGGFASSYEQYF. For the CDR3, the DNA is TGTGCCAGTAGTTCCGGAGGTTTCGCTAGCTCCTACGAGCAGTACTTC.

The chain recombines TRBV20-1 with TRBJ2-3; 7 bases line up with TRBD2. Germline CDR1 is DFQATT and CDR2 is SNEGSKA (reference sequence). This CDR3 contains 15 residues. Losses at the gene ends were 3 bases for V and 2 bases for J; bases not matched to a gene: 8. This CDR3 is CSASGLAEHTDTQYF. The CDR3 region has the DNA TGCAGTGCTAGTGGGCTAGCGGAGCACACAGATACGCAGTATTTT.

This clonotype was picked up a small number of times. The CDR3: CASSPTVRGITEAFF. The CDR3 DNA is TGTGCCAGCAGCCCAACGGTCAGGGGGATCACTGAAGCTTTCTTT. The chain has TRBV3-1 and TRBJ1-1; 7 bases map to TRBD1. V was pared by 4 bases and J by 4 bases, with 9 bases of the junction left unmatched. In germline, CDR1 is LGHDT, CDR2 YNNKEL (reference sequence). The CDR3 is 15 amino acids.

This clonotype was picked up many times. The chain is built from TRBV29-1 and TRBJ1-5; maybe TRBD1 (5 bases). Trimming shortened V by 4 bases and J by 6 bases, and 16 bases separated the two germline ends. Germline CDR1 SQVTM, CDR2 ANQGSEA. The CDR3 loop spans 14 amino acids. The CDR3 protein is CSVGFRGPGQPQHF. CDR3 coding DNA: TGCAGCGTTGGCTTTAGGGGTCCCGGTCAGCCCCAGCATTTT.

At least ten counts were recorded for this clonotype. This sequence joins TRBV20-1 and TRBJ2-3, with D maybe TRBD2 (6 bases). V was cut by 0 bases and J by 3 bases, with 16 bases left in between. Per germline, CDR1 DFQATT and CDR2 SNEGSKA (reference sequence). The length of the CDR3 is 16 residues. In DNA form, the CDR3 reads TGCAGTGCTAGAGATCCTAGCGTAACGATAACAGATACGCAGTATTTT. It specifies CSARDPSVTITDTQYF.

This clonotype was found many times. The genes are TRBV6-2 or TRBV6-3 and TRBJ1-1, with D possibly matching TRBD1 (5 bases). The CDR3 loop spans 12 amino acids. V gave up 6 bases and J gave up 5 bases, with 10 bases separating them. Germline V gene data show CDR1 as MNHEY and CDR2 as SVGEGT. CDR3 protein: CASSPDRTEAFF. The CDR3 DNA reads as TGTGCCAGCAGCCCCGACAGAACTGAAGCTTTCTTT.

This clonotype was picked up a small number of times. V gene TRBV6-5 combines with J gene TRBJ1-5; D perhaps matches TRBD1 (5 bases). V was trimmed by 6 bases and J by 0 bases, leaving 12 bases between them. The CDR3 has 15 amino acids. Germline V gene lookup returns CDR1 MNHEY and CDR2 SVGAGI. CDR3 protein: CASRLQDNSNQPQHF. CDR3 bases: TGTGCCAGCAGATTACAGGACAATAGCAATCAGCCCCAGCATTTT.

This clonotype was counted only a few times. V is TRBV29-1 and J is TRBJ2-7; D assignment may be TRBD1 or TRBD2 (5 bases each). The V end lost 6 bases, the J end lost 5 bases, and 14 bases lay between the germline ends. This CDR3 contains 12 residues. The germline CDR1 and CDR2 sequences are SQVTM and ANQGSEA. The CDR3 is CSVRGPGDEQYF. The CDR3 DNA sequence: TGCAGCGTCCGGGGACCGGGCGACGAGCAGTACTTC.

The sample holds a few counts of this clonotype. This CDR3 is CATSRVSGLETQYF. The DNA of the CDR3 is TGTGCCACCAGCAGAGTCAGCGGCTTGGAGACCCAGTACTTC. The chain joins TRBV15 to TRBJ2-5, with a weak D call TRBD2 (5 bases). The CDR3 sequence is 14 residues long. The V end was cut by 1 base, the J end by 5 bases, with 11 bases between. Germline V CDR1 and CDR2: LNHNV, YYDKDF (reference sequence).

The J gene is TRBJ2-7, the V gene TRBV14, with D maybe TRBD1 (5 bases). Germline CDR1 reads SGHDN; CDR2 reads FVKESK. Trimming shortened V by 6 bases and J by 1 base, and 19 bases separated the two germline ends. The CDR3 spans 16 residues. The CDR3 sequence is CASRPKVPGISYEQYF. As DNA, the CDR3 is TGTGCCAGCAGACCAAAGGTCCCAGGGATATCCTACGAGCAGTACTTC.

This clonotype has just a few counts. Because the CDR3's place on the DNA is in doubt, the DNA is left out and the CDR3 is given as listed by TCRdb. V and J are TRBV27 and TRBJ1-2; the listed D gene, TRBD1, was not tested against the DNA. Germline assignment: CDR1 MNHEY and CDR2 SMNVEV (reference sequence). Both ends counted, the CDR3 spans 15 residues. The CDR3 loop reads CASSTSGQTNYGYTF.

This clonotype occurred a few times. The chain carries TRBV29-1 and TRBJ2-7; 7 bases line up with TRBD2. Losses at the gene ends were 6 bases for V and 7 bases for J; bases not matched to a gene: 6. The CDR3 contains 11 residues. Germline lookup yields CDR1 SQVTM and CDR2 ANQGSEA. Here the CDR3 reads CSVGGSGEQYF. DNA of the CDR3: TGCAGCGTGGGGGGGTCTGGGGAGCAGTACTTC.

This clonotype was seen only a few times. The V gene is TRBV6-1, the J gene TRBJ1-2; D not certain. V lost 0 bases and J 4 bases, leaving 9 bases between the germline ends. Germline CDR1 is MNHNS and CDR2 is SASEGT. This CDR3 region has 14 residues. In nucleotides, the CDR3 is TGTGCCAGCAGTGAAGCTGGAACAGTCTATGGCTACACCTTC. It is translated as CASSEAGTVYGYTF.

The sample holds a few counts of this clonotype. This rearrangement joins TRBV24-1 to TRBJ2-3, with TRBD1 matching over 10 bases. CDR3 size: 16 residues. CDR1 and CDR2 from the germline V gene are KGHDR and SFDVKD. V lost 4 bases, J lost 4 bases, and 7 bases stayed unmatched. This CDR3 is CATSDQGTGDPDTQYF. CDR3 nucleotide sequence: TGTGCCACCAGTGACCAGGGGACAGGGGACCCAGATACGCAGTATTTT.